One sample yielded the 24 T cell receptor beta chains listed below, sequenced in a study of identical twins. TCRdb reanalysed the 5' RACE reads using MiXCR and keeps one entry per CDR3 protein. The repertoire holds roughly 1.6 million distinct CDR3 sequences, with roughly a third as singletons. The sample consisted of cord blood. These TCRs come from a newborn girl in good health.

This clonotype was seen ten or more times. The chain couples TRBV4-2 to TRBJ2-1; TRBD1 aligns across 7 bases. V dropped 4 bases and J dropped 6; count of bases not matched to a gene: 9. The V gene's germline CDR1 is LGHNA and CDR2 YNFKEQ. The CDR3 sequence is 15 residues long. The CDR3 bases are TGTGCCAGCAGCCTTCACATGGCAGGGGGCAATGAGCAGTTCTTC. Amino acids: CASSLHMAGGNEQFF.

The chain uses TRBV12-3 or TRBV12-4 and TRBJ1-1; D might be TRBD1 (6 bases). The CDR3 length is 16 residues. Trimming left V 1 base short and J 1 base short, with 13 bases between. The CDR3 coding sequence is TGTGCCAGCAGTTTAGACCCCCCAGGGGAGAACACTGAAGCTTTCTTT. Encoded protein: CASSLDPPGENTEAFF.

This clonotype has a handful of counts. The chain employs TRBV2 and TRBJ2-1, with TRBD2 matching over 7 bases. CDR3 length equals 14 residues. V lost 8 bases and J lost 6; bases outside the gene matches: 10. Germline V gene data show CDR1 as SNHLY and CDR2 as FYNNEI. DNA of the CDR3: TGTGCCAGCGGGGACTACCCGCGCTCCAATGAGCAGTTCTTC. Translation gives CASGDYPRSNEQFF.

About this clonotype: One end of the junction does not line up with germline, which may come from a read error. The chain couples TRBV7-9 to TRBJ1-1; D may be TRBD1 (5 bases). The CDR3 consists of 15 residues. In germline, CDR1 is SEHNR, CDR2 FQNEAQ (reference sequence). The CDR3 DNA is TGTGCCAGCAACTTATCCCCGGGGCTTCGGACTGAAGCTTTCTTT. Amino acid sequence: CASNLSPGLRTEAFF.

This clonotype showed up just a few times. The CDR3 coding sequence is TGTGCCAGCAGTTTATCCCTCTTAAGAGATACGCAGTATTTT. It is translated as CASSLSLLRDTQYF. The genes are TRBV28 and TRBJ2-3; D ambiguous. The CDR3 is 14 amino acids. Germline lookup yields CDR1 MDHEN and CDR2 SYDVKM. V lost 1 base, J lost 5 bases, and 10 bases lay in between.

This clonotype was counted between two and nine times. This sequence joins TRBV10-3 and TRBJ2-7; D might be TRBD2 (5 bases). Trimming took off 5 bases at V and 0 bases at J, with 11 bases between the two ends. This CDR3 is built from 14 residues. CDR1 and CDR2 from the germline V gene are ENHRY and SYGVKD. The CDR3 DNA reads TGTGCCATCAGTAAGGACTTCCCCTCCTACGAGCAGTACTTC. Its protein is CAISKDFPSYEQYF.

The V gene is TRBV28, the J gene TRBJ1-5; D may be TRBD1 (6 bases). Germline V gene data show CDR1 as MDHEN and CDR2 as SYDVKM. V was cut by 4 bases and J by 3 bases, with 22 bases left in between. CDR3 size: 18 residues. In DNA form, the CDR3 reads TGTGCCAGCAGTTACCTATTCGAACCGGACAGAGACAATCAGCCCCAGCATTTT. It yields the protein CASSYLFEPDRDNQPQHF. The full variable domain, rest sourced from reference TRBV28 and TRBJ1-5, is DVKVTQSSRYLVKRTGEKVFLECVQDMDHENMFWYRQDPGLGLRLIYFSYDVKMKEKGDIPEGYSVSREKKERFSLILESASTNQTSMYLCASSYLFEPDRDNQPQHFGDGTRLSIL.

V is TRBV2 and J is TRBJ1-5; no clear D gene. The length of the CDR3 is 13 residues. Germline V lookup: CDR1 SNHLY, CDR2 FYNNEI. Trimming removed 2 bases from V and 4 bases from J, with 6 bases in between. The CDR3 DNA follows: TGTGCCAGCAGTGAAACTAGAAATCAGCCCCAGCATTTT. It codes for CASSETRNQPQHF. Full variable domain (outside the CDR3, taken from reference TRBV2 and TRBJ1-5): EPEVTQTPSHQVTQMGQEVILRCVPISNHLYFYWYRQILGQKVEFLVSFYNNEISEKSEIFDDQFSVERPDGSNFTLKIRSTKLEDSAMYFCASSETRNQPQHFGDGTRLSIL.

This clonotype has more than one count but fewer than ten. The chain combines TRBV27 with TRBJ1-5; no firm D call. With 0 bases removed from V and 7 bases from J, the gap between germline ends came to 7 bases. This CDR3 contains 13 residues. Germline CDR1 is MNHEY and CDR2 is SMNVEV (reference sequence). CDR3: CASSLSTHQPQHF. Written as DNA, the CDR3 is TGTGCCAGCAGTTTATCGACGCACCAGCCCCAGCATTTT.

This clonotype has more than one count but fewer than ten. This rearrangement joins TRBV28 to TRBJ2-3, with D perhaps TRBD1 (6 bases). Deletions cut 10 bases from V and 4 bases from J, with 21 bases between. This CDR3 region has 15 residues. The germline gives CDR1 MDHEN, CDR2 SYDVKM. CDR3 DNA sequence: TGTGCCACCCTGTATGCGACAGGCCCCCCAGATACGCAGTATTTT. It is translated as CATLYATGPPDTQYF.

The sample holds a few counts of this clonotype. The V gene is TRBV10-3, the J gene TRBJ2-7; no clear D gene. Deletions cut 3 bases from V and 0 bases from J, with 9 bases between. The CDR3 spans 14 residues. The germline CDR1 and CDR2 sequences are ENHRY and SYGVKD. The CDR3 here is CAISDPRNSYEQYF. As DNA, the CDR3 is TGTGCCATCAGTGACCCGCGTAACTCCTACGAGCAGTACTTC.

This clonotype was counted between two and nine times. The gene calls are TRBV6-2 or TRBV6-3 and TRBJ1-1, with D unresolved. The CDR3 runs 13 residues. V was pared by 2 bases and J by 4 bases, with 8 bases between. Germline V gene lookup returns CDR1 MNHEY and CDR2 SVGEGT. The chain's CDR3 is CASSYTLRTEAFF. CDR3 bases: TGTGCCAGCAGTTACACCCTGCGCACTGAAGCTTTCTTT.

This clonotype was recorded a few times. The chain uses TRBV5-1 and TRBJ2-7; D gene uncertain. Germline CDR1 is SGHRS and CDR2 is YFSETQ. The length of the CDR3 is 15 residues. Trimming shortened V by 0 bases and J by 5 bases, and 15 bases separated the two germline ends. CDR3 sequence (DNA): TGCGCCAGCAGCTTGGGGGATTTCCTGGCCAACGAGCAGTACTTC. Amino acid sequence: CASSLGDFLANEQYF.

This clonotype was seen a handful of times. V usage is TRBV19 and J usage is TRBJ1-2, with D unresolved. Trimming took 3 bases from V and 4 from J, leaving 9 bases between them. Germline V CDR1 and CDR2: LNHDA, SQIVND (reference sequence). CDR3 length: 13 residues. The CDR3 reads CASSMSGAYGYTF. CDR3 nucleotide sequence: TGTGCCAGTAGTATGTCGGGAGCCTATGGCTACACCTTC.

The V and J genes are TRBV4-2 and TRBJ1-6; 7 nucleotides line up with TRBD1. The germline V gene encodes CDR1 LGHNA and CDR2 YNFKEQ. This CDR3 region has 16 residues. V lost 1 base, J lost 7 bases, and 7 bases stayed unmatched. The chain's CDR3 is CASSQGDRVLNSPLHF. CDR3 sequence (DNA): TGTGCCAGCAGCCAAGGCGACAGGGTCTTGAATTCACCCCTCCACTTT.

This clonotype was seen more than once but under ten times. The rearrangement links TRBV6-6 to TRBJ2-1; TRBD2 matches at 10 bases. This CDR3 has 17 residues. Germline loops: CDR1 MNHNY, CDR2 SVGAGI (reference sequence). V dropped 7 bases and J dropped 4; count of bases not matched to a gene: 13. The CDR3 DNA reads TGTGCCAGCATATTAGGGGCTAGCGGGAGAGTATACAATGAGCAGTTCTTC. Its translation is CASILGASGRVYNEQFF.

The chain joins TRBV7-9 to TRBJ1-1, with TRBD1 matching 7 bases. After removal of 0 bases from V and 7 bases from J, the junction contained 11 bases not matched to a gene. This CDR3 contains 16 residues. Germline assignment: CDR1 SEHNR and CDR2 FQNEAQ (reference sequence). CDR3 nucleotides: TGTGCCAGCAGCTTAGCGGGGTTAAAAGGACAGGTTGAAGCTTTCTTT. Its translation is CASSLAGLKGQVEAFF.

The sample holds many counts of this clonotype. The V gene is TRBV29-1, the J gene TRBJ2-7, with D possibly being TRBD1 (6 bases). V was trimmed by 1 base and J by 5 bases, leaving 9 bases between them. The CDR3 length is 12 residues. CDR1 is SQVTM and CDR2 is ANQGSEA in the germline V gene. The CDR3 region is CSVEGQANEQYF. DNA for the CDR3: TGCAGCGTTGAAGGACAGGCCAACGAGCAGTACTTC.

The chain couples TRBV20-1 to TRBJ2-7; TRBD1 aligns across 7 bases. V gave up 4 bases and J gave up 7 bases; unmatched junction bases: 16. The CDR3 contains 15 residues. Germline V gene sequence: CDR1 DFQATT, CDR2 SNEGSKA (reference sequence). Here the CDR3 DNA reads TGCAGTGCTAACCCAGGACAGGTTTTGTTGGATGAGCAGTACTTC. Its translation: CSANPGQVLLDEQYF.

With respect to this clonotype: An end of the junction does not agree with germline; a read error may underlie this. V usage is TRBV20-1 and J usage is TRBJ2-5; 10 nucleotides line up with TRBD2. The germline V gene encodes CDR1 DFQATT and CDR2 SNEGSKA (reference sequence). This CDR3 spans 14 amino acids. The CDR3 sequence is CCARDLAGEETQYF. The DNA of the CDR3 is TGCTGTGCTAGAGATCTAGCGGGGGAAGAGACCCAGTACTTC.

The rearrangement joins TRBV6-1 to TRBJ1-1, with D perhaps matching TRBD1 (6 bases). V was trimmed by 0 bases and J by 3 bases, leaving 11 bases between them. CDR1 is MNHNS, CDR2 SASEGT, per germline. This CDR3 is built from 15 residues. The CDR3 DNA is TGTGCCAGCAGTGAAGCTAAGGGGGTTTACACTGAAGCTTTCTTT. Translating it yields CASSEAKGVYTEAFF.

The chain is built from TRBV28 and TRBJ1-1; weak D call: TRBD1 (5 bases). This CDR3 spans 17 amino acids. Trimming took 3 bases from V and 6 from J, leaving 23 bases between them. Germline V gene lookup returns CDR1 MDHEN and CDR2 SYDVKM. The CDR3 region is CASSFRFSRVPDAEAFF. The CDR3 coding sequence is TGTGCCAGCAGTTTTCGATTTTCCAGGGTCCCTGACGCTGAAGCTTTCTTT.

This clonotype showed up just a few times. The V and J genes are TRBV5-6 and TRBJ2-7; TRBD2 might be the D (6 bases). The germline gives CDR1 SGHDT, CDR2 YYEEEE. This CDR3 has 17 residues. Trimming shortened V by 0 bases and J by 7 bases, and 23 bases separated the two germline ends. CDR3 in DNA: TGTGCCAGCAGCTTGGGACTACTGTGGGGACTGAACAATGAGCAGTACTTC. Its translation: CASSLGLLWGLNNEQYF.

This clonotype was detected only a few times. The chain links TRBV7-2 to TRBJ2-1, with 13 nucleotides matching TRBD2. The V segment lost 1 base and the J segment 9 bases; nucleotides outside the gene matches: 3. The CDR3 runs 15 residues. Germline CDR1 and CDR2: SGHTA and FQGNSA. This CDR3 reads CASSLEGLAGVEQFF. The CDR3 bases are TGTGCCAGCAGCTTAGAAGGACTAGCGGGAGTTGAGCAGTTCTTC.